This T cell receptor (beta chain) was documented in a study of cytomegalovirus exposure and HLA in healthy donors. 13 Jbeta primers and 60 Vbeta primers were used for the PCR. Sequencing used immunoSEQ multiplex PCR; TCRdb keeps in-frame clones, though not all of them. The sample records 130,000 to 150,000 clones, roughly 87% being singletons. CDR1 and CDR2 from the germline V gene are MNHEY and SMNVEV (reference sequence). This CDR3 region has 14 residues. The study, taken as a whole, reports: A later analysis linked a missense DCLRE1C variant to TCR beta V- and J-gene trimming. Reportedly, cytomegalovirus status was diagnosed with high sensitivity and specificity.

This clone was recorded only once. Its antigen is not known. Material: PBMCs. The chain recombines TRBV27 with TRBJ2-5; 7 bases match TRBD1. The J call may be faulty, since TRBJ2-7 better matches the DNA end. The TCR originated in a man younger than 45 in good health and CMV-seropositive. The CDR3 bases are TGTGCCAGCAGTTTGGACAGGAGCTCCTACGAGCAGTACTTC. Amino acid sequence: CASSLDRSSYEQYF.